Listed below are T cell receptor beta chains from one sample, sequenced in a study of early T cells in non-severe SARS-CoV-2 infection. One entry per CDR3 protein results from TCRdb running MiXCR on the 5' RACE reads. The table lists tens of thousands of distinct CDR3 sequences, about 7.1% of them singletons. The specimen was whole blood, collected at baseline. All receptors come from an adult who was a healthcare worker with PCR-confirmed SARS-CoV-2 infection or an uninfected control (not recorded which). CDR3s include the opening cysteine and the closing phenylalanine or tryptophan. Fields, in order: J gene, D gene, clone size, V gene, CDR3 length, CDR3 DNA, CDR3 protein. D genes are given only for firm matches. Not all rows give a size; the values are once, few, many and, for expanded clones, a class.

TRBJ2-2 NA few TRBV19 15 TGTGCCAGTAGTCCAGGTGGTCAGAACACCGGGGAGCTGTTTTTT CASSPGGQNTGELFF
TRBJ2-7 NA many TRBV20-1 14 TGCAGTGCCCCTCGGCAGGGGGGGACCTACGAGCAGTACTTC CSAPRQGGTYEQYF
TRBJ2-7 TRBD1 few TRBV9 14 TGTGCCAGCAGCGTAGATCCAGGGGGTGACGAGCAGTACTTC CASSVDPGGDEQYF
TRBJ1-1 NA many TRBV3-1 11 TGTGCCAGCAGCCTCATGGATGAAGCTTTCTTT CASSLMDEAFF
TRBJ2-5 TRBD2 NA TRBV6-5 17 TGTGCCAGCAGAATGCACGAGACTAGCCCCGGGGAAGAGACCCAGTACTTC CASRMHETSPGEETQYF
TRBJ2-3 TRBD2 NA TRBV12-3/TRBV12-4 15 TGTGCCAGCATCTTAGCGGGGGCCCCCGCGGATACGCAGTATTTT CASILAGAPADTQYF
TRBJ2-5 NA few TRBV28 14 TGTGCCAGCAGTTTAAAGGGTTTCAGAGAGACCCAGTACTTC CASSLKGFRETQYF
TRBJ2-3 NA few TRBV12-3/TRBV12-4 14 TGTGCCAGCAGTCAGACAACGAGCACAGATACGCAGTATTTT CASSQTTSTDTQYF
TRBJ1-1 NA once TRBV29-1 10 TGCAGCCTTTCGAACACTGAAGCTTTCTTT CSLSNTEAFF
TRBJ2-7 TRBD2 many TRBV28 14 TGTGCCAGCAGTCCCGGACTAGCGGGGTACGAGCAGTACTTC CASSPGLAGYEQYF
TRBJ1-4 NA NA TRBV7-2 15 TGTGCCAGCAGCTCTACAGGGACCACTAATGAAAAACTGTTTTTT CASSSTGTTNEKLFF
TRBJ1-1 NA few TRBV28 13 TGTGCCAGCAGCTCCGATACTGAGACTGAAGCTTTCTTT CASSSDTETEAFF
TRBJ2-7 TRBD2 NA TRBV9 16 TGTGCCAGCAGTCTTACAAGCGGGGGTGAAACCTACGAGCAGTACTTC CASSLTSGGETYEQYF
TRBJ2-7 NA few TRBV7-9 13 TGTGCCAGCACCGGGGCAGGCTCCTACGAGCAGTACTTC CASTGAGSYEQYF
TRBJ2-5 TRBD2 many TRBV7-9 14 TGTGCCAGCAGCTACGGGGGAGGGCAAGAGACCCAGTACTTC CASSYGGGQETQYF
TRBJ2-1 TRBD2 many TRBV27 16 TGTGCCAGCAGTTCACCGGGGGGGGGCTTTTACAATGAGCAGTTCTTC CASSSPGGGFYNEQFF
TRBJ1-5 NA many TRBV11-2 13 TGTGCCAGCAGCCCCCACGGGGATCAGCCCCAGCATTTT CASSPHGDQPQHF
TRBJ1-2 NA NA TRBV28 13 TGTGCCAGCAGTCCAGGGGTTCTCTATGGCTACACCTTC CASSPGVLYGYTF
TRBJ1-2 NA many TRBV9 15 TGTGCCAGCAGCGTAGTGGGACATAGTAACTATGGCTACACCTTC CASSVVGHSNYGYTF
TRBJ1-1 TRBD1 few TRBV29-1 14 TGCAGCGTCGTCCGGGACAGGGGCGTGACTGAAGCTTTCTTT CSVVRDRGVTEAFF
TRBJ2-3 TRBD2 many TRBV20-1 14 TGCAGTGGGAAACGCGGGGGGAGCACAGATACGCAGTATTTT CSGKRGGSTDTQYF
TRBJ1-5 TRBD1 NA TRBV3-1 18 TGTGCCAGCAGCCACGACCATCCCGGGACAGGGGGCAATCAGCCCCAGCATTTT CASSHDHPGTGGNQPQHF
TRBJ2-2 TRBD2 many TRBV10-2 17 TGCGCCAGCACTGGGACTAGCGGGGGACTGGGCACCGGGGAGCTGTTTTTT CASTGTSGGLGTGELFF
TRBJ2-7 TRBD1 NA TRBV6-5 16 TGTGCCAGCAGTTACTCCACGGGACAGGTCTCCTACGAGCAGTACTTC CASSYSTGQVSYEQYF
TRBJ1-2 TRBD1 few TRBV19 14 TGTGCCAGTACCGGGACAGGGGAAGACTATGGCTACACCTTC CASTGTGEDYGYTF
TRBJ1-4 NA many TRBV9 15 TGTGCCAGCAACTATCAGGGTGCAACTAATGAAAAACTGTTTTTT CASNYQGATNEKLFF
TRBJ2-2 NA NA TRBV7-8 17 TGTGCCAGCAGTAGGAGGAATTTAAGGGGGGCTGGCGGGGAGCTGTTTTTT CASSRRNLRGAGGELFF
TRBJ1-1 NA NA TRBV7-2 15 TGTGCCAGCAGCTTATTGCTGGGGGGGATCACTGAAGCTTTCTTT CASSLLLGGITEAFF
TRBJ2-7 NA NA TRBV29-1 12 TGCAGCGTTGAAGATCGACTGGACAGAAGGTACTTC CSVEDRLDRRYF
TRBJ1-4 NA many TRBV5-4 13 TGTGCCAGCAGCTTGGCAGGGGAGGAAAAACTGTTTTTT CASSLAGEEKLFF
TRBJ2-3 NA few TRBV6-2/TRBV6-3 15 TGTGCCAGCAGTTACTCGAGGCAGAACACAGATACGCAGTATTTT CASSYSRQNTDTQYF
TRBJ2-3 TRBD2 many TRBV4-2 20 TGTGCCAGCAGCCAAGATGCCGCGGGACTAGCGGGGGGGAGCACAGATACGCAGTATTTT CASSQDAAGLAGGSTDTQYF
TRBJ2-2 NA NA TRBV27 14 TGTGCCAGCAGGACCCTTGCGAGGGCCGGGGAGCTGTTTTTT CASRTLARAGELFF
TRBJ1-6 TRBD1 few TRBV7-2 13 TGTGCCAGCCAGGGACAGGGTAATTCACCCCTCCACTTT CASQGQGNSPLHF
TRBJ1-2 NA few TRBV18 16 TGTGCCAGCTCGCCCTCTGCCGGGGCTACTAACTATGGCTACACCTTC CASSPSAGATNYGYTF
TRBJ2-3 NA NA TRBV7-2 15 TGTGCCAGCAGCAAGCCGCCGGCCGGCACAGATACGCAGTATTTT CASSKPPAGTDTQYF
TRBJ1-3 NA NA TRBV18 17 TGTGCCAGCTCACCAGTGTTCGATAGGGCCTCTGGAAACACCATATATTTT CASSPVFDRASGNTIYF
TRBJ2-6 NA few TRBV4-3 14 TGCGCCAGCAGTCCCAGAACTGGGGCCAACGTCCTGACTTTC CASSPRTGANVLTF
TRBJ2-5 NA many TRBV4-2 13 TGTGCCAGCAGCCAAGTCGTCCGGGAGACCCAGTACTTC CASSQVVRETQYF
TRBJ1-5 TRBD1 NA TRBV20-1 15 TGCAGTGCTAGGGACAGGGTCTTTAGCAATCAGCCCCAGCATTTT CSARDRVFSNQPQHF
TRBJ2-5 NA few TRBV7-9 14 TGTGCCAGCAAAGGGCGAAGGGGCCAAGAGACCCAGTACTTC CASKGRRGQETQYF